The clone carrying this T cell receptor (beta chain) has at least ten counts. The antigen remains undetermined. This specimen belongs to a study of T cells in Graves' hyperthyroidism and ophthalmopathy. This CDR3 comprises 14 residues. The V end lost 0 bases, the J end lost 4 bases, and 9 bases lay between the germline ends. The germline CDR1 and CDR2 sequences are WSHSY and SAAADI. The TCR beta CDR3 regions underwent amplification using RNA transcripts as the source. The HTBI primer set was used in a first-round RT-PCR of the TCR CDR3. TCRdb used MiXCR to reprocess the multiplex PCR reads, holding one entry per CDR3 protein. The sample has around 520,000 distinct CDR3 sequences; about an eighth are singletons. Study conclusions and caveats: Most thyroid clonotypes expanded above 0.001 appeared in blood too. By a 13 V-J model, ophthalmopathy was set apart from stable hyperthyroidism.

The sequence derives from a woman aged 18-30 years with Graves' hyperthyroidism. The chain couples TRBV10-2 to TRBJ2-5; perhaps TRBD2 as D (5 bases). The sample taken for sequencing was blood. The CDR3 DNA sequence: TGCGCCAGCAGTGAGTCGAGAGGGAGAGAGACCCAGTACTTC. It specifies CASSESRGRETQYF.